The T cell receptor beta chain under discussion was sequenced for a study of T cell responses to AZD1222 COVID-19 vaccine. As regards this clone: The target antigen is unknown.

Analysis merged second doses at about 4 or about 12 weeks. Study conclusions and caveats: Increases in Spike-specific TCR breadth and depth were seen after two AZD1222 doses. CD4 TCRs covered the whole spike, strongest at regions 160-218 and 743-854. Seropositive status at baseline applied to only a handful of AZD1222 recipients.

Here immunoSEQ multiplex PCR was the method, and the copy in TCRdb shows in-frame clones only, minus some. The data contain fewer than 120,000 clones, less than 95% of them singletons. V lost 5 bases and J 3 bases, leaving 8 bases between the germline ends. Germline lookup yields CDR1 SQVTM and CDR2 ANQGSEA. This CDR3 spans 12 amino acids. The rearrangement links TRBV29-1 to TRBJ1-3; weak D call: TRBD1 (5 bases). This TCR came from an adult who received the AZD1222 COVID-19 vaccine. This specimen consisted of peripheral blood, obtained 28 days after the second AZD1222 dose. CDR3 sequence: CSVSGSGNTIYF. The CDR3 bases are TGCAGCGTTTCAGGGAGTGGAAACACCATATATTTT.